This T cell receptor (beta chain) was sequenced for a study of neoadjuvant anti-PD-1 for oral cavity cancer. Generated by immunoSEQ multiplex PCR, the TCRdb table keeps only in-frame clones and is missing some. Of about 14,000 clones listed, under 75% are singletons. Time point here: after neoadjuvant nivolumab, at surgical resection. This receptor was taken from a person between 35 and 79 years old with oral cavity squamous cell carcinoma. Here the sequenced sample was PBMCs, taken after nivolumab (anti-PD-1) treatment.

This CDR3 reads CASSAPGSGYGYTF. The CDR3 DNA follows: TGCGCCAGCAGCGCCCCAGGGAGTGGCTATGGCTACACCTTC. J is TRBJ1-2 and V is TRBV5-1, with a tentative D call TRBD1 (5 bases). V shed 4 bases and J shed 4 bases, with 14 bases lying between them. CDR1 and CDR2 (germline): SGHRS, YFSETQ. This CDR3 region has 14 residues.